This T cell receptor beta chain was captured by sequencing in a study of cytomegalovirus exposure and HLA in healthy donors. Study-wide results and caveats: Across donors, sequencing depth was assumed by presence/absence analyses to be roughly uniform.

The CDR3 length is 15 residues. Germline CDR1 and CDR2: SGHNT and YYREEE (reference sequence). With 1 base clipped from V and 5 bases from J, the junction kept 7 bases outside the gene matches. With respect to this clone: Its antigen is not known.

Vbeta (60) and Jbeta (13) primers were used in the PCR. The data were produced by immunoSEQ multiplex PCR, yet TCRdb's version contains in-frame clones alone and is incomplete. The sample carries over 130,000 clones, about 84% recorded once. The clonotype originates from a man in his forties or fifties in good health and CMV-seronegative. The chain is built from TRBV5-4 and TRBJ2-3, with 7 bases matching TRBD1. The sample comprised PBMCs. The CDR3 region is CASSLLTGVKDTQYF. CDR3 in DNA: TGTGCCAGCAGCTTGCTAACAGGGGTAAAAGATACGCAGTATTTT.